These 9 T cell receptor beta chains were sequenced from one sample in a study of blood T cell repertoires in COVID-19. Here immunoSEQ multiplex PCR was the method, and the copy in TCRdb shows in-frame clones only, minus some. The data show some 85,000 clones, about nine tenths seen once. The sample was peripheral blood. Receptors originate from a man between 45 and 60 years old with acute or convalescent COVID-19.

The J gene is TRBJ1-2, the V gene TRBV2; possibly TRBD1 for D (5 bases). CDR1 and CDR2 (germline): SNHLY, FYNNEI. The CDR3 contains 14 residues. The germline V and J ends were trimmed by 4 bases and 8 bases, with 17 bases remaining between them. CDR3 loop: CASSGAGLGAGYTF. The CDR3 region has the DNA TGTGCCAGCAGTGGGGCAGGGTTAGGCGCGGGCTACACCTTC.

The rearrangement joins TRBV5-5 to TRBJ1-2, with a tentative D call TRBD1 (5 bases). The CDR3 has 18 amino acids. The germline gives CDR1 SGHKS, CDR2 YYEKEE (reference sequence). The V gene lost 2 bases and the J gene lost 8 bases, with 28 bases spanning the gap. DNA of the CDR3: TGTGCCAGCAGCTTACAGGTCTCCACCCGACGAGACGTTGGAGGCTACACCTTC. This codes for CASSLQVSTRRDVGGYTF.

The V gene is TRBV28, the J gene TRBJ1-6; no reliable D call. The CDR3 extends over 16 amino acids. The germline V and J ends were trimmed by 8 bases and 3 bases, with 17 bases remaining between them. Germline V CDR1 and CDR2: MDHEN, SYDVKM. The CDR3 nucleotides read TGTGCCAGCCGAGGGTCCCTCTCAAACTATAATTCACCCCTCCACTTT. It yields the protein CASRGSLSNYNSPLHF.

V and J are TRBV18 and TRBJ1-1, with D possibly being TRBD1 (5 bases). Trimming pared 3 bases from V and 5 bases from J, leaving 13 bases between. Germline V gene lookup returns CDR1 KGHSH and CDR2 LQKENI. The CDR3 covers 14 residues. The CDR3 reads CASSPLLGVTEAFF. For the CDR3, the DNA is TGTGCCAGCTCACCGTTGTTAGGGGTGACTGAAGCTTTCTTT.

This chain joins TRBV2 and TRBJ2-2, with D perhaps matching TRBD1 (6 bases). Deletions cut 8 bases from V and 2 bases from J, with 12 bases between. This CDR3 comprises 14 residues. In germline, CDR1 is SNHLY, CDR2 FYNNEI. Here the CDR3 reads CASGLQGNTGELFF. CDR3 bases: TGTGCCAGCGGCCTACAGGGTAACACCGGGGAGCTGTTTTTT.

Here the CDR3 reads CAWSGSGNTIYF. Here the CDR3 DNA reads TGTGCCTGGAGCGGCTCTGGAAACACCATATATTTT. The chain carries TRBV30 and TRBJ1-3; D is unresolved. The CDR3 has 12 amino acids. Germline V gives CDR1 GTSNPN, CDR2 SVGIG (reference sequence). V shed 3 bases and J shed 0 bases, with 3 bases lying between them.

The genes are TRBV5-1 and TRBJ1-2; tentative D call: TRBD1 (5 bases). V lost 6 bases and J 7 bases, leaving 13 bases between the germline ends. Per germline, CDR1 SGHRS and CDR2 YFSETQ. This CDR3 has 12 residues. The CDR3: CASTPGIGGYTF. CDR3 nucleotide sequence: TGCGCCAGCACCCCAGGGATTGGTGGCTACACCTTC. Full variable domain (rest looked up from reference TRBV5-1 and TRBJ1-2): KAGVTQTPRYLIKTRGQQVTLSCSPISGHRSVSWYQQTPGQGLQFLFEYFSETQRNKGNFPGRFSGRQFSNSRSEMNVSTLELGDSALYLCASTPGIGGYTFGSGTRLTVV.

CDR3 in amino acids: CASSYSLQVMNTEAFF. DNA of the CDR3: TGTGCCAGCAGTTACTCTCTTCAGGTAATGAACACTGAAGCTTTCTTT. The chain employs TRBV6-5 and TRBJ1-1; D is ambiguous. Germline V CDR1 and CDR2: MNHEY, SVGAGI. This CDR3 region has 16 residues. V gave up 0 bases and J gave up 0 bases, with 11 bases separating them.

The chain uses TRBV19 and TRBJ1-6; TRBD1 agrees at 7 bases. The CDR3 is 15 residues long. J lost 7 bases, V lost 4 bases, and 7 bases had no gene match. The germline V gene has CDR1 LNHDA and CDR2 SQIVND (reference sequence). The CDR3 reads CASSTTGTENSPLHF. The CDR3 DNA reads TGTGCCAGTAGTACAACCGGGACAGAGAATTCACCCCTCCACTTT.